The 19 T cell receptor beta chains presented below share a single source sample, sequenced in a study of blood T cells in healthy people across ages. The use of a sample-barcoded 5' primer and a J-beta primer mix characterized a second PCR of roughly 6 to 11 cycles. One entry per CDR3 protein results from TCRdb running MiXCR on the 5' RACE reads. The sample shows approximately 1.5 million distinct CDR3 sequences, around 35% of them seen only once. Sequencing input: blood. These receptors were obtained from a woman in her 30s in good health.

The count of this clonotype is one. V gene TRBV3-1 combines with J gene TRBJ2-1; 9 bases agree with TRBD2. J lost 7 bases, V lost 7 bases, and 5 bases had no gene match. CDR3 length equals 13 residues. CDR1 and CDR2 from the germline V gene are LGHDT and YNNKEL (reference sequence). For the CDR3, the DNA is TGTGCCAGCAATGTAGCGGGGGTGAATGAGCAGTTCTTC. Encoded protein: CASNVAGVNEQFF.

The chain employs TRBV11-2 and TRBJ2-1, with unresolved D. The V gene's germline CDR1 is SGHAT and CDR2 FQNNGV. The V gene lost 5 bases and the J gene lost 2 bases, with 13 bases spanning the gap. The CDR3 has 15 residues. CDR3 DNA sequence: TGTGCCAGCAGCGGCACAGTTGGCACCTACAATGAGCAGTTCTTC. Translated: CASSGTVGTYNEQFF.

In this sample, this clonotype turned up a few times. V gene TRBV9 combines with J gene TRBJ1-6; D uncertain. Trimming stripped 0 bases from V and 10 bases from J, with 8 bases between. The CDR3 consists of 13 residues. Germline loops: CDR1 SGDLS, CDR2 YYNGEE. CDR3 region: CASSVGVGSPLHF. The CDR3 DNA reads TGTGCCAGCAGCGTAGGAGTTGGATCACCCCTCCACTTT.

V gene TRBV3-1 combines with J gene TRBJ1-2, with unresolved D. Germline loops: CDR1 LGHDT, CDR2 YNNKEL (reference sequence). V dropped 2 bases and J dropped 6 bases, with 7 bases sitting between them. This CDR3 region has 12 residues. The CDR3 DNA is TGTGCCAGCAGCCAAAGCAGAAATGGCTACACCTTC. As protein: CASSQSRNGYTF.

This clonotype was counted only a few times. The rearrangement uses TRBV5-1 and TRBJ2-7; D gene ambiguous. This CDR3 region has 12 residues. V lost 7 bases and J lost 7, with 15 bases in between. The germline gives CDR1 SGHRS, CDR2 YFSETQ. The CDR3 protein is CASRRAMGEQYF. DNA of the CDR3: TGCGCCAGCCGCCGGGCTATGGGGGAGCAGTACTTC.

The chain carries TRBV10-2 and TRBJ2-5, with 10 bases identical to TRBD1. The germline gives CDR1 WSHSY, CDR2 SAAADI. The CDR3 has 15 residues. Trimming cost V 4 bases and J 1 base; bases outside gene matches: 3. Here the CDR3 DNA reads TGCGCCAGCAGTGTGGGACAGGGGCCCCAAGAGACCCAGTACTTC. Its protein product is CASSVGQGPQETQYF.

This clonotype was seen repeatedly, ten times or more. The chain carries TRBV28 and TRBJ2-5; 7 nucleotides match TRBD1. The CDR3 extends over 13 amino acids. Germline CDR1 MDHEN, CDR2 SYDVKM. V trimming: 9 bases; J trimming: 1 base; junction bases outside the gene matches: 5. CDR3 nucleotides: TGTGCCAGTTTACGACAGGGCCAAGAGACCCAGTACTTC. Translated: CASLRQGQETQYF.

In DNA, the CDR3 is TGCAGCGTTGGGACAGGGCGGGATCAGCCCCAGCATTTT. Protein sequence: CSVGTGRDQPQHF. The J gene is TRBJ1-5, the V gene TRBV29-1; TRBD1 agrees at 8 bases. The CDR3 is 13 residues long. Unmatched junction bases numbered 4, after V lost 4 bases and J lost 5 bases. Germline V gene sequence: CDR1 SQVTM, CDR2 ANQGSEA.

The chain combines TRBV20-1 with TRBJ1-1, with no clear D. Germline loops: CDR1 DFQATT, CDR2 SNEGSKA (reference sequence). This CDR3 has 11 residues. The V and J ends lost 0 bases and 10 bases respectively, with 9 bases between them. The DNA of the CDR3 is TGCAGTGCTAGAGATCGACTTGGAGCTTTCTTT. Translating gives CSARDRLGAFF.

A word on this clonotype: At one end the junction does not follow the germline gene, possibly because of a read error. The chain links TRBV6-4 to TRBJ2-1; D is perhaps TRBD2 (6 bases). CDR3 length: 16 residues. CDR1 and CDR2 from the germline V gene are MRHNA and SNTAGT. In nucleotides, the CDR3 is TGTGCCAGCAATGACTCATCGGGAGCATCCTACAATGAGCAGTTCTTC. It is translated as CASNDSSGASYNEQFF.

This clonotype was recorded a few times. V gene TRBV7-3 combines with J gene TRBJ1-2; D perhaps matches TRBD1 (5 bases). The CDR3 has 13 residues. CDR1 and CDR2 from the germline V gene are SGHTA and FQGTGA. The V and J ends lost 3 bases and 10 bases respectively, with 15 bases between them. The CDR3 nucleotides read TGTGCCAGCAGCTTGTATACAGGCGGCGTCTACACCTTC. The encoded protein is CASSLYTGGVYTF.

This clonotype has a handful of counts. The chain carries TRBV21-1 and TRBJ2-7; the DNA was not compared with TRBD2, the D call given in the table. TRBV21-1 is marked as a pseudogene. The CDR3 is 12 residues long. This chain's CDR3 is CANTGGNYEQYF. The CDR3 DNA is TGTGCCAACACGGGAGGGAACTACGAGCAGTACTTC.

The CDR3 loop is CASSYDRGFTGELFF. The CDR3 DNA reads TGTGCCAGCAGCTACGACAGGGGGTTCACCGGGGAGCTGTTTTTT. The rearrangement joins TRBV7-3 to TRBJ2-2; 9 nucleotides agree with TRBD1. With V trimmed by 4 bases and J by 4 bases, 4 bases remained unmatched. The CDR3 sequence is 15 residues long. Per germline, CDR1 SGHTA and CDR2 FQGTGA.

The gene calls are TRBV15 and TRBJ1-2, with TRBD1 identical over 8 bases. Germline V gene lookup returns CDR1 LNHNV and CDR2 YYDKDF (reference sequence). Germline trimming cut 1 base from V and 1 base from J; bases unmatched to any gene: 11. The CDR3 contains 18 residues. The CDR3 DNA sequence: TGTGCCACCAGCAGAGCCCCAGGACAGGGACACATTAACTATGGCTACACCTTC. As protein: CATSRAPGQGHINYGYTF.

J is TRBJ2-5 and V is TRBV6-5, with 13 bases lining up with TRBD2. The DNA matches TRBJ2-7 better at its end, which makes the J call doubtful. In germline, CDR1 is MNHEY, CDR2 SVGAGI. The CDR3 is 16 amino acids. This CDR3 is CASSYHGTSGNYEQYF. DNA of the CDR3: TGTGCCAGCAGTTATCACGGGACTAGCGGGAACTACGAGCAGTACTTC.

CDR3 bases: TGTGCCAGCAGCGTAGGGGACCCCTCCTACGAGCAGTACTTC. Protein product: CASSVGDPSYEQYF. The chain employs TRBV9 and TRBJ2-7; D is perhaps TRBD1 or TRBD2 (5 bases each). V lost 0 bases, J lost 0 bases, and 7 bases lay in between. The CDR3 totals 14 residues. Germline CDR1 reads SGDLS; CDR2 reads YYNGEE.

The chain employs TRBV9 and TRBJ1-4; D remains ambiguous. The CDR3 spans 17 residues. Germline V gives CDR1 SGDLS, CDR2 YYNGEE. V lost 3 bases and J 8 bases, leaving 23 bases between the germline ends. The CDR3: CASSGGRGGRRGEKLFF. Here the CDR3 DNA reads TGTGCCAGCAGCGGAGGTCGAGGAGGACGGCGCGGGGAAAAACTGTTTTTT.

This chain joins TRBV20-1 and TRBJ2-1; 11 bases agree with TRBD2. The CDR3 runs 16 residues. Germline V gene lookup returns CDR1 DFQATT and CDR2 SNEGSKA (reference sequence). J lost 6 bases, V lost 6 bases, and 13 bases had no gene match. This CDR3 is CSARSLLAGGFNEQFF. CDR3 DNA sequence: TGCAGTGCCCGGTCCCTTCTAGCGGGGGGATTCAATGAGCAGTTCTTC.

This chain connects TRBV20-1 to TRBJ2-7; 11 bases map to TRBD2. V dropped 4 bases and J dropped 5; count of bases not matched to a gene: 1. This CDR3 region has 12 residues. In germline, CDR1 is DFQATT, CDR2 SNEGSKA (reference sequence). The CDR3 nucleotides read TGCAGTGCTATAGCGGGAGGGAACGAGCAGTACTTC. It encodes CSAIAGGNEQYF.